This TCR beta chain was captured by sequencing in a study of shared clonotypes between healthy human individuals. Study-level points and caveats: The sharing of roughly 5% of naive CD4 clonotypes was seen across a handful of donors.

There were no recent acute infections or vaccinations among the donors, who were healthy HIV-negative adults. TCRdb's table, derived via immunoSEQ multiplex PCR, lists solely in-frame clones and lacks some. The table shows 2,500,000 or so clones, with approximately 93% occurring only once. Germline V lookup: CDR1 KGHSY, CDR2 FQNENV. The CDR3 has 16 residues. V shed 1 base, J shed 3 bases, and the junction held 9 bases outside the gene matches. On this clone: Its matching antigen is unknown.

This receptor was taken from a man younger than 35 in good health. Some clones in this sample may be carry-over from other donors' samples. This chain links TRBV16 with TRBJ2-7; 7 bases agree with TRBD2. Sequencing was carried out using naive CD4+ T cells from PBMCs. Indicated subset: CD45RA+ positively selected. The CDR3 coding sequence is TGTGCCAGCAGCCAATTCCGACCGGGACTAAACTACGAGCAGTACTTC. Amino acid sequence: CASSQFRPGLNYEQYF.